A single sample is the source of the 7 T cell receptor beta chains below, sequenced in a study of identical twins listed by TCRdb under 2016. To prepare the library, 5' RACE was applied. Sequencing was performed on an Illumina HiSeq 2000. TCRdb cleaned the public reads at Q25 with fastp, built clones with MiXCR and kept in-frame beta chains. All rows with the same CDR3 protein become a single entry with the most common DNA and genes. For this sample there are just over 450,000 distinct CDR3 sequences; about 14% appear just once. The leading ten clones occupy about 0.52% of the sample. This sample also appeared in a second study, on yellow fever vaccine responses in identical twins.

Source material: CD4+ T cells sorted from blood. All receptors derive from a woman aged 18-30 years in good health.

The chain links TRBV9 to TRBJ2-1, with unresolved D. The V end was cut by 0 bases, the J end by 8 bases, with 9 bases between. This CDR3 spans 13 amino acids. CDR1 is SGDLS, CDR2 YYNGEE, per germline. The CDR3 DNA is TGTGCCAGCAGCGTAGGTCTTCGTGATGAGCAGTTCTTC. Translation gives CASSVGLRDEQFF. The variable domain in full, completed from reference TRBV9 and TRBJ2-1, reads DSGVTQTPKHLITATGQRVTLRCSPRSGDLSVYWYQQSLDQGLQFLIQYYNGEERAKGNILERFSAQQFPDLHSELNLSSLELGDSALYFCASSVGLRDEQFFGPGTRLTVL.

This clonotype appeared many times. For the CDR3, the DNA is TGCGCCAGCAGTAGCGGGACTAGGGAAGAGACCCAGTACTTC. This gives the protein CASSSGTREETQYF. The chain joins TRBV4-3 to TRBJ2-5; TRBD2 aligns across 8 bases. The CDR3 extends over 14 amino acids. J lost 3 bases, V lost 6 bases, and 6 bases had no gene match. In germline, CDR1 is LGHNA, CDR2 YSLEER.

This clonotype was observed a handful of times. V and J are TRBV10-3 and TRBJ2-3; D might be TRBD2 (6 bases). The CDR3 contains 11 residues. Germline CDR1 ENHRY, CDR2 SYGVKD. V lost 10 bases to trimming and J lost 4 bases, with 9 bases between them. CDR3 protein: CATTRSDTQYF. DNA of the CDR3: TGTGCCACGACTAGGTCAGATACGCAGTATTTT.

This clonotype has a count of ten or more. The chain recombines TRBV12-3 or TRBV12-4 with TRBJ1-3; TRBD1 is a possible D gene (5 bases). The CDR3 is 19 residues long. V gave up 6 bases and J gave up 5 bases, with 29 bases separating them. The CDR3 region has the DNA TGTGCCAGCAGAACCCTGGGGGGGACCGGGCGAGGGAGGAGAAACACCATATATTTT. This codes for CASRTLGGTGRGRRNTIYF.

The CDR3 loop is CASSISGGSETQYF. CDR3 coding DNA: TGTGCCAGCAGTATTTCGGGGGGCTCGGAGACCCAGTACTTC. The V call is TRBV28, the J call TRBJ2-5; possibly TRBD2 for D (7 bases). CDR1 is MDHEN and CDR2 is SYDVKM in the germline V gene. The ends were cut back, 5 bases at V and 5 bases at J, with 15 bases in the middle. The CDR3 consists of 14 residues.

This sequence joins TRBV30 and TRBJ2-7, with a tentative D call TRBD2 (6 bases). This CDR3 has 11 amino acids. Trimming left V 2 bases short and J 8 bases short, with 10 bases between. Germline lookup yields CDR1 GTSNPN and CDR2 SVGIG (reference sequence). The DNA for the CDR3 is TGTGCCTGGAGTAGGAGGGGTAAGCAGTACTTC. Translated: CAWSRRGKQYF.

J is TRBJ2-5 and V is TRBV11-2; D not resolved. Germline V gene data show CDR1 as SGHAT and CDR2 as FQNNGV. V dropped 3 bases and J dropped 9 bases, with 11 bases sitting between them. There are 12 residues in the CDR3. The CDR3 sequence is CASSFDTLAQYF. The CDR3 nucleotides are TGTGCCAGCAGCTTCGATACGTTGGCCCAGTACTTC.